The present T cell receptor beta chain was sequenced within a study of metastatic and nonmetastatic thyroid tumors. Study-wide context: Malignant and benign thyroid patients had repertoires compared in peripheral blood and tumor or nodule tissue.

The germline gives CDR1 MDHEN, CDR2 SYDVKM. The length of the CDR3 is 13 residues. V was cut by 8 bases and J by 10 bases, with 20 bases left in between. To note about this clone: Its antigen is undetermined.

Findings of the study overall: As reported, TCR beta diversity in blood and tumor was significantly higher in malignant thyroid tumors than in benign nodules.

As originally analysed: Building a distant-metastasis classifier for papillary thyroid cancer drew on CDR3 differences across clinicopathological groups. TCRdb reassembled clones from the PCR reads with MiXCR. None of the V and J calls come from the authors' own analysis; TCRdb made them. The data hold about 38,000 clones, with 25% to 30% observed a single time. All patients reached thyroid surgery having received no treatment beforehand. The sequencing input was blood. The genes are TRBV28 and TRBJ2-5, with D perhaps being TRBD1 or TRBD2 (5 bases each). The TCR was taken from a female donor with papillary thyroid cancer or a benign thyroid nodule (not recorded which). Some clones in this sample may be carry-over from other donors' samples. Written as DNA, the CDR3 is TGTGCCAGCCTAGAATGGGGGAAATGGATCCAGTACTTC. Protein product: CASLEWGKWIQYF.